The rows below give T cell receptor beta chains drawn from one sample of a study of shared clonotypes between healthy human individuals. Profiling relied on immunoSEQ multiplex PCR, and the TCRdb table lists in-frame clones only, not all of them. The sample gives some 660,000 clones, around 73% of which show up once; 1.5% to 2% is in the top ten. Sequenced material: memory CD4+ T cells sorted from blood. The receptors here all came from a woman in her twenties or thirties in good health. Both conserved end residues are part of each CDR3. A D gene is named only where the DNA matches it firmly. Some rows mark clone size as missing; the rest say once, few, many or name a class of expanded clone.

>TRBV11-3|TRBJ2-2|.|.
CASSPSYGSRTGELFF
TGTGCCAGCAGCCCCTCGTATGGTTCCCGCACCGGGGAGCTGTTTTTT
>TRBV6-4|TRBJ2-2|TRBD2|.
CASSDSWASGIAGELFF
TGTGCCAGCAGTGACTCGTGGGCTAGCGGGATAGCCGGGGAGCTGTTTTTT
>TRBV4-1|TRBJ2-1|TRBD2|.
CASSQYWRGLVDNEQFF
TGCGCCAGCAGCCAATACTGGAGGGGACTAGTCGACAATGAGCAGTTCTTC
>TRBV5-1|TRBJ2-5|TRBD2|many
CASSWRLAGEETQYF
TGCGCCAGCAGCTGGAGACTAGCGGGAGAAGAGACCCAGTACTTC
>TRBV7-9|TRBJ2-5|TRBD1|.
CASSLGQGSKTQYF
TGTGCCAGCAGCCTAGGACAGGGTAGTAAGACCCAGTACTTC
>TRBV6-5|TRBJ2-1|TRBD2|.
CASSWGGTMGNEQFF
TGTGCCAGCAGCTGGGGGGGAACTATGGGCAATGAGCAGTTCTTC
>TRBV6-6|TRBJ1-1|.|.
CASSRVNTEAFF
TGTGCCAGTTCAAGGGTCAACACTGAAGCTTTCTTT
>TRBV30|TRBJ2-2|TRBD2|.
CAWSRGRGTGELFF
TGTGCCTGGAGCCGCGGGAGGGGCACCGGGGAGCTGTTTTTT
>TRBV7-3|TRBJ2-3|TRBD2|.
CASSWGLVTDTQYF
TGTGCCAGCAGCTGGGGACTAGTCACAGATACGCAGTATTTT
>TRBV30|TRBJ2-7|.|.
CAWSVTPYEQYF
TGTGCCTGGAGTGTAACCCCCTACGAGCAGTACTTC
>TRBV7-9|TRBJ2-7|.|.
CASSAGSNYEQYF
TGTGCCAGCAGCGCTGGGTCCAACTACGAGCAGTACTTC
>TRBV5-5|TRBJ2-5|TRBD2|.
CASSLGVSGKLETQYF
TGTGCCAGCAGCTTGGGGGTTAGCGGGAAATTGGAGACCCAGTACTTC
>TRBV5-1|TRBJ2-7|TRBD2|few
CASSPLWGVAGASSYEQYF
TGCGCCAGCAGCCCGCTCTGGGGGGTAGCGGGGGCTAGCTCCTACGAGCAGTACTTC
>TRBV2|TRBJ2-3|TRBD1|.
CASSVLGGEDTQYF
TGTGCCAGCAGTGTTTTAGGGGGCGAGGATACGCAGTATTTT
>TRBV30|TRBJ2-7|.|.
CAWSPPSYEQYF
TGTGCCTGGAGCCCCCCTTCCTACGAGCAGTACTTC
>TRBV9|TRBJ2-1|TRBD2|.
CASSVEQQLAGNNEQFF
TGTGCCAGCAGCGTAGAACAGCAACTAGCGGGAAACAATGAGCAGTTCTTC
>TRBV6-1|TRBJ2-7|TRBD2|many
CASSDPLAGEPTSYEQYF
TGTGCCAGCAGTGACCCTCTAGCGGGAGAACCTACCTCCTACGAGCAGTACTTC
>TRBV28|TRBJ2-7|TRBD2|.
CASTDVGRAQNEQYF
TGTGCCAGCACTGACGTCGGGAGGGCCCAAAACGAGCAGTACTTC
>TRBV15|TRBJ2-1|.|.
CATSRGTSILRNEQFF
TGTGCCACCAGCAGAGGGACTTCCATCCTGAGAAATGAGCAGTTCTTC
>TRBV2|TRBJ1-5|.|few
CASNLQGPVGQPQHF
TGTGCCAGCAACCTACAGGGACCGGTCGGTCAGCCCCAGCATTTT
>TRBV11-2|TRBJ2-2|.|.
CASSWELAANTGELFF
TGTGCCAGCAGCTGGGAACTAGCCGCGAACACCGGGGAGCTGTTTTTT
>TRBV2|TRBJ2-2|TRBD1|.
CASRDRVNTGELFF
TGTGCCAGCCGGGACAGGGTGAACACCGGGGAGCTGTTTTTT
>TRBV13|TRBJ1-1|.|.
CASSLGGALQGTEAFF
TGTGCCAGCAGCTTAGGGGGGGCCCTTCAGGGCACTGAAGCTTTCTTT
>TRBV19|TRBJ1-5|.|once
CASSMGLIGGYSNQPQHF
TGTGCCAGTAGTATGGGACTCATAGGTGGGTATAGCAATCAGCCCCAGCATTTT
>TRBV2|TRBJ2-5|TRBD1|.
CASSTGTAQETQYF
TGTGCCAGCAGTACCGGGACAGCACAAGAGACCCAGTACTTC
>TRBV5-1|TRBJ1-1|TRBD1|.
CASSLGQGVLETEAFF
TGCGCCAGCAGCTTGGGGCAGGGGGTTCTTGAAACTGAAGCTTTCTTT
>TRBV19|TRBJ2-3|TRBD2|.
CASSIDSVGLAGAGNPDTQYF
TGTGCCAGTAGTATAGATTCAGTTGGACTAGCGGGTGCGGGAAATCCAGATACGCAGTATTTT
>TRBV28|TRBJ1-1|TRBD1|.
CASSSPRQGREAFF
TGTGCCAGCAGCAGTCCGAGACAGGGGCGTGAAGCTTTCTTT
>TRBV5-1|TRBJ1-1|.|few
CASSLPTGSGTEAFF
TGCGCCAGCAGCCTTCCAACGGGTAGTGGCACTGAAGCTTTCTTT
>TRBV4-2|TRBJ2-5|.|.
CASSQDSSQETQYF
TGTGCCAGCAGCCAAGACTCCAGCCAAGAGACCCAGTACTTC
>TRBV4-1|TRBJ1-5|.|few
CASSPSYRRSNQPQHF
TGCGCCAGCAGCCCTTCCTATCGACGGAGTAATCAGCCCCAGCATTTT
>TRBV29-1|TRBJ2-7|TRBD2|.
CSVEDLRTSAYEQYF
TGCAGCGTTGAAGATCTACGGACTAGCGCCTACGAGCAGTACTTC
>TRBV6-5|TRBJ1-2|TRBD1|.
CASSERDRDYGYTF
TGTGCCAGCAGTGAAAGGGACAGAGACTATGGCTACACCTTC
>TRBV19|TRBJ1-5|.|.
CASSADSRLGNQPQHF
TGTGCCAGTAGTGCAGACTCTCGCTTGGGCAATCAGCCCCAGCATTTT
>TRBV5-1|TRBJ2-1|TRBD1|.
CASSWTGHEQFF
TGCGCCAGCAGCTGGACAGGTCATGAGCAGTTCTTC
>TRBV10-3|TRBJ1-2|.|.
CAIRVSSAGNDGYTF
TGTGCCATCAGGGTGAGCTCGGCAGGAAACGATGGCTACACCTTC
>TRBV25-1|TRBJ1-1|.|few
CASSWAGGCFF
TGTGCCAGCAGTTGGGCCGGTGGGTGTTTCTTT
>TRBV6-1|TRBJ2-7|.|.
CASSEPEVRYEQYF
TGTGCCAGCAGTGAACCAGAGGTACGCTACGAGCAGTACTTC
>TRBV7-8|TRBJ1-1|.|few
CASRWGDTEAFF
TGTGCCAGCAGATGGGGCGACACTGAAGCTTTCTTT
>TRBV10-3|TRBJ2-2|TRBD2|.
CAISDGLADTGELFF
TGTGCCATCAGTGATGGGCTAGCGGACACCGGGGAGCTGTTTTTT
>TRBV20-1|TRBJ2-7|.|.
CRLAVREEQYF
TGCAGATTAGCGGTAAGAGAAGAGCAGTACTTC
>TRBV5-4|TRBJ1-2|TRBD1|.
CASSHSGTGGWYGYTF
TGTGCCAGCAGCCATTCTGGGACAGGAGGGTGGTATGGCTACACCTTC
>TRBV13|TRBJ1-2|.|few
CASSLRGSYGYTF
TGTGCCAGCAGCTTGAGGGGGTCATATGGCTACACCTTC
>TRBV7-6|TRBJ1-1|.|.
CASSQDGPIRSEAFF
TGTGCCAGCAGCCAAGATGGTCCCATAAGATCCGAAGCTTTCTTT
>TRBV5-1|TRBJ2-7|TRBD1|.
CASSLTGRDRVYEQYF
TGCGCCAGCAGCTTAACCGGCCGGGACAGGGTTTACGAGCAGTACTTC
>TRBV7-9|TRBJ2-1|TRBD2|few
CASSLVPRESYNEQFF
TGTGCCAGCAGCTTAGTTCCGCGGGAGAGTTACAATGAGCAGTTCTTC
>TRBV9|TRBJ2-1|.|.
CASSVSIRNEQFF
TGTGCCAGCAGCGTGTCTATTCGGAATGAGCAGTTCTTC
>TRBV6-1|TRBJ2-3|TRBD1|.
CASSEAFSRGPDTQYF
TGTGCCAGCAGTGAAGCTTTCAGCAGGGGGCCAGATACGCAGTATTTT
>TRBV28|TRBJ2-7|.|.
CASSFFSLGWPDGITYEQYF
TGTGCCAGCAGTTTTTTTTCATTGGGATGGCCGGACGGCATAACCTACGAGCAGTACTTC
>TRBV11-3|TRBJ2-3|TRBD2|few
CASSSRGGGTDTQYF
TGTGCCAGCAGCTCCCGCGGGGGAGGCACAGATACGCAGTATTTT
>TRBV5-4|TRBJ1-3|.|.
CASSLDTGSGNTIYF
TGTGCCAGCAGCTTGGATACAGGCTCTGGAAACACCATATATTTT
>TRBV10-3|TRBJ2-1|TRBD2|.
CAIRLSFGSGLSGRAVNEQFF
TGTGCCATCAGGCTGTCGTTCGGGAGCGGCCTTAGCGGGAGGGCCGTGAATGAGCAGTTCTTC
>TRBV4-2|TRBJ2-7|.|.
CASSQVVTPLISYEQYF
TGTGCCAGCAGCCAAGTAGTGACACCCCTGATCTCCTACGAGCAGTACTTC
>TRBV11-2|TRBJ2-1|TRBD2|many
CASSSTSGTSYNEQFF
TGTGCCAGCAGCTCGACTAGCGGGACCTCCTACAATGAGCAGTTCTTC
>TRBV7-2|TRBJ2-2|TRBD2|.
CASSRLLAGYAANTGELFF
TGTGCCAGCAGCCGCCTACTAGCGGGATACGCCGCGAACACCGGGGAGCTGTTTTTT
>TRBV7-2|TRBJ2-3|.|.
CASSLYGTDTQYF
TGTGCCAGCAGCTTGTACGGCACAGATACGCAGTATTTT
>TRBV11-2|TRBJ2-1|.|.
CASSIAGEQFF
TGTGCCAGCAGCATCGCAGGAGAGCAGTTCTTC